This T cell receptor beta chain came from a study of blood T cell repertoires in COVID-19. This clone was seen only a few times. Germline loops: CDR1 SQVTM, CDR2 ANQGSEA. The ends were cut back, 5 bases at V and 8 bases at J, with 15 bases in the middle. The CDR3 is 13 residues long. Per the study methods: Counts of nucleated cells, estimated from reference gene primer amplification, were obtained. Data came from immunoSEQ multiplex PCR; TCRdb stores just in-frame clones and leaves some out. The V and J calls and the clone size are those of that table, but D and trimming were determined from the DNA. The table lists about 120,000 clones, 75% to 90% of them singletons.

The specimen sequenced was peripheral blood. This chain connects TRBV29-1 to TRBJ1-4; D possibly corresponds to TRBD1 (6 bases). The TCR sequence derives from a man between 35 and 55 years old with acute or convalescent COVID-19. This CDR3 reads CSVLPGEEEKLFF. The CDR3 DNA is TGCAGCGTTCTTCCAGGGGAAGAAGAAAAACTGTTTTTT.